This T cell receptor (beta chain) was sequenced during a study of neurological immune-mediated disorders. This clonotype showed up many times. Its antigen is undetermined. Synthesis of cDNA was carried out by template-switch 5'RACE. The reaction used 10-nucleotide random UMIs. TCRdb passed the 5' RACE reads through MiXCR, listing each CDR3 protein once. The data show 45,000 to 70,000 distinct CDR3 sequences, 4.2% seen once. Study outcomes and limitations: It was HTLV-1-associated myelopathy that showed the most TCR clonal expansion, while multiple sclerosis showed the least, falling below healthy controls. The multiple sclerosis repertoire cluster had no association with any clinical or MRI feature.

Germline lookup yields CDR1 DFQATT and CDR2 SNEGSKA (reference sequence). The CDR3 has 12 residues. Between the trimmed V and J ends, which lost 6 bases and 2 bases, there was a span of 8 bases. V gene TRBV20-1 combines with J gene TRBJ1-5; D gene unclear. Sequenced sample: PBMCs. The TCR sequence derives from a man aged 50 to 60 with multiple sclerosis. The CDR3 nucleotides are TGCAGTGCCGGTCCAGGCAATCAGCCCCAGCATTTT. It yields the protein CSAGPGNQPQHF.